This TCR beta chain was obtained from a study of cytomegalovirus exposure and HLA in healthy donors. Study observations and caveats: Prediction of most subjects' HLA-A and HLA-B alleles by TCR beta sequences was reportedly accurate.

Notes on this clone: Its antigen is unidentified.

Both 60 Vbeta primers and 13 Jbeta primers went into the PCR. In the original workflow: A later analysis counted roughly 74 million unique TCR beta chains, around 12 million shared. Libraries were prepared by immunoSEQ multiplex PCR; TCRdb keeps only in-frame clonotypes and omits some of them. D and trimming were read from the DNA, whereas the V and J calls and clone size are those reported in that table. The table records 35,000 to 45,000 clones, more than 85% of them present only once. There are 13 residues in the CDR3. In germline, CDR1 is SGHNT, CDR2 YYREEE (reference sequence). The chain is built from TRBV5-4 and TRBJ2-7; 7 bases fit TRBD2. Material: PBMCs. This receptor was obtained from a young woman in good health and CMV-seronegative. The DNA of the CDR3 is TGTGCTTCGGGGGTAGCGGGCTCCTACGAGCAGTACTTC. Amino acid sequence: CASGVAGSYEQYF.